This T cell receptor (beta chain) was captured by sequencing in a study of T-cell memory formation after mild COVID-19. About the study: Clusters of TCRs were largely donor specific.

Via MiXCR, TCRdb re-called the 5' RACE reads, giving one row per CDR3 protein. Among 300,000 to 400,000 distinct CDR3 sequences, 25% to 30% were seen once, and the ten largest hold approximately 12%. Study results and limitations: The appearance of some responding clones in pre-infection memory suggested that cross-reactive memory joined.

This CDR3 region has 13 residues. The V gene end was trimmed by 6 bases and the J gene end by 3 bases; junction bases not matched to a gene: 3. As concerns this clonotype: Its antigen is still unknown.

This TCR was recovered from an adult woman who had mild COVID-19 (a few samples of this study predate the infection). Cell type and time point are not known. Sequencing was carried out using PBMCs or a T cell subset sorted from them (not recorded which). The V gene is TRBV12-3 or TRBV12-4, the J gene TRBJ2-5, with 8 bases matching TRBD1. Written as DNA, the CDR3 is TGTGCCAGCAGCCGGGACAGGAAAGAGACCCAGTACTTC. Its protein is CASSRDRKETQYF.